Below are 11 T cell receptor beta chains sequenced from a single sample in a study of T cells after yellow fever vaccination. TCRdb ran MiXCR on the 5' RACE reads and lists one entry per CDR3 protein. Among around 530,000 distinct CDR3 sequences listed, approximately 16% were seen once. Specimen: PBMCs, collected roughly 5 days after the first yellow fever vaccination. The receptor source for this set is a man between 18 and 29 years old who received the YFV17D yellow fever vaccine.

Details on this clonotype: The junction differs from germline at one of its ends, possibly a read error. CDR3 sequence reads: CASSQVLRWNTEAFF. The DNA for the CDR3 is TGTGCCAGCAGTCAAGTCCTAAGATGGAACACTGAAGCTTTCTTT. The chain employs TRBV3-1 and TRBJ1-1; D unresolved. This CDR3 spans 15 amino acids. Germline CDR1 is LGHDT and CDR2 is YNNKEL (reference sequence).

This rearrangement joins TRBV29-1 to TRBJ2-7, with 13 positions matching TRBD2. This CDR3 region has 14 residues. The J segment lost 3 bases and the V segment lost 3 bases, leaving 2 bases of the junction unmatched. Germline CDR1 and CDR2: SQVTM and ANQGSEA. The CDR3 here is CSVDGLAGDYEQYF. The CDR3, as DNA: TGCAGCGTTGATGGACTAGCGGGAGACTACGAGCAGTACTTC.

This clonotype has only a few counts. This CDR3 reads CASSIGDGLVFQPQHF. The CDR3 nucleotides read TGTGCCAGTAGTATTGGGGACGGGCTTGTATTTCAGCCCCAGCATTTT. This chain links TRBV19 with TRBJ1-5; D possibly corresponds to TRBD1 (5 bases). The V gene lost 3 bases and the J gene lost 6 bases, with 18 bases spanning the gap. The CDR3 is made up of 16 amino acids. CDR1 is LNHDA and CDR2 is SQIVND in the germline V gene (reference sequence).

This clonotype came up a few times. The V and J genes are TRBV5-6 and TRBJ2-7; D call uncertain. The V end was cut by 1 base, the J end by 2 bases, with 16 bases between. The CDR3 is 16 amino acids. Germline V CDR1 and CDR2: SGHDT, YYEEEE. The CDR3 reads CASSLLGSRATYEQYF. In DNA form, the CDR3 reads TGTGCCAGCAGCTTGCTGGGCAGCCGGGCCACCTACGAGCAGTACTTC. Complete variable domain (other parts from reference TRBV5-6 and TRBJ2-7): DAGVTQSPTHLIKTRGQQVTLRCSPKSGHDTVSWYQQALGQGPQFIFQYYEEEERQRGNFPDRFSGHQFPNYSSELNVNALLLGDSALYLCASSLLGSRATYEQYFGPGTRLTVT.

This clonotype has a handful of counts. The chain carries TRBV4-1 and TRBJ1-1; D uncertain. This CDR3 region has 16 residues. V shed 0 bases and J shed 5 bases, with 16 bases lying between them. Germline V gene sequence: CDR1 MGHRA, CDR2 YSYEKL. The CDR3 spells CASSQDNRAGGTEAFF. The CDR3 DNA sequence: TGCGCCAGCAGCCAAGATAATAGGGCCGGAGGGACTGAAGCTTTCTTT.

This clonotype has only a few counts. Here the CDR3 reads CASSLHRLAGAYEQFF. CDR3 DNA sequence: TGTGCCAGCAGTTTACACCGGCTAGCGGGGGCATATGAGCAGTTCTTC. This chain joins TRBV27 and TRBJ2-1, with TRBD2 identical over 10 bases. Trimming removed 2 bases from V and 8 bases from J; junction bases left unmatched: 9. Germline loops: CDR1 MNHEY, CDR2 SMNVEV (reference sequence). This CDR3 is 16 amino acids long.

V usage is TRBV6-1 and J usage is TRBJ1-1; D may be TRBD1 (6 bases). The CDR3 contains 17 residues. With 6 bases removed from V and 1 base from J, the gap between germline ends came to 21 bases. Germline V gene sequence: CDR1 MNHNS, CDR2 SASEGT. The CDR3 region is CASSSLWGGGGNTEAFF. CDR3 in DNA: TGTGCCAGCAGCAGCCTCTGGGGCGGGGGCGGGAACACTGAAGCTTTCTTT.

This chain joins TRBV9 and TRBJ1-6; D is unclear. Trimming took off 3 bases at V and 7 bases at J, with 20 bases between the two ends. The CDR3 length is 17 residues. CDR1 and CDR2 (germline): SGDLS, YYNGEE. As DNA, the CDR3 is TGTGCCAGCAGCGACTCCGGTGGGTCTAAAGGGAATTCACCCCTCCACTTT. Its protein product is CASSDSGGSKGNSPLHF.

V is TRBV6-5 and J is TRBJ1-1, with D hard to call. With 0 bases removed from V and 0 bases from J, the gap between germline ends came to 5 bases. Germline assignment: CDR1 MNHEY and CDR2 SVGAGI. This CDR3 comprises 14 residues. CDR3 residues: CASSYSGMNTEAFF. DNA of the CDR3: TGTGCCAGCAGTTACTCAGGGATGAACACTGAAGCTTTCTTT.

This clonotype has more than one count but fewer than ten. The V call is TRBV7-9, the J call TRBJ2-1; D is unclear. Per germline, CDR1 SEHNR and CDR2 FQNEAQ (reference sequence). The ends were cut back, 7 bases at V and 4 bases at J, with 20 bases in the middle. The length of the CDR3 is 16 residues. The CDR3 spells CASTKGPLLPYNEQFF. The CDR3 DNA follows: TGTGCCAGCACTAAAGGACCCTTACTCCCTTACAATGAGCAGTTCTTC.

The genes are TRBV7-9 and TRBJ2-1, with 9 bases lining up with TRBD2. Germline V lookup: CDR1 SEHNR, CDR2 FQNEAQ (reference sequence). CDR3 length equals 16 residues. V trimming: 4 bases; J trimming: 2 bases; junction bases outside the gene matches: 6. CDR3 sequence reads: CASSSPLAGPYNEQFF. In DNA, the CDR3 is TGTGCCAGCAGCTCCCCGCTAGCGGGGCCCTACAATGAGCAGTTCTTC.